Listed below are T cell receptor beta chains from one sample, sequenced in a study of blood T cell repertoires in COVID-19. Libraries were prepared by immunoSEQ multiplex PCR; TCRdb keeps only in-frame clonotypes and omits some of them. The table has about 110,000 clones, roughly 85% seen once; the top ten hold roughly 2.5%. The sample consisted of peripheral blood. These receptors were taken from a human donor in a cohort sampled during active COVID-19. The CDR3 runs from the conserved cysteine through the conserved F or W. Each record gives: D gene, clone size, V gene, J gene, CDR3 DNA, CDR3 protein. A D gene is named only where the DNA matches it firmly. Rows give clone size only sometimes, using once, few, many, or a class for an expanded clone.

d_gene: TRBD1; abundance: -; v_gene: TRBV3-1/TRBV3-2; j_gene: TRBJ1-2; CDR3nt: TGTGCCAGCAGCCCTAACTGGGACAGCGATTATGGCTACACCTTC; CDR3aa: CASSPNWDSDYGYTF
d_gene: -; abundance: -; v_gene: TRBV5-1; j_gene: TRBJ1-4; CDR3nt: TGCGCCAGCAGCTTGAGCGGAATTAATGAAAAACTGTTTTTT; CDR3aa: CASSLSGINEKLFF
d_gene: TRBD2; abundance: once; v_gene: TRBV27; j_gene: TRBJ2-5; CDR3nt: TGTGCCAGCATGAGTGCGGGAGCTGTAGAGACCCAGTACTTC; CDR3aa: CASMSAGAVETQYF
d_gene: -; abundance: -; v_gene: TRBV9; j_gene: TRBJ2-1; CDR3nt: TGTGCCAGCAGCGTAGACAACAGGGTGACCGAGCAGTTCTTC; CDR3aa: CASSVDNRVTEQFF
d_gene: TRBD2; abundance: -; v_gene: TRBV19; j_gene: TRBJ2-7; CDR3nt: TGTGCCAGTAGTAACGGGGGGTTCAACGAGCAGTACTTC; CDR3aa: CASSNGGFNEQYF
d_gene: -; abundance: -; v_gene: TRBV5-5; j_gene: TRBJ2-1; CDR3nt: TGTGCCAGCAGCCCCGGTTCTGGCGGAGCCTACAATGAGCAGTTCTTC; CDR3aa: CASSPGSGGAYNEQFF
d_gene: -; abundance: -; v_gene: TRBV11-3; j_gene: TRBJ2-2; CDR3nt: TGTGCCAGCAGCTTAGAACAGATCGGGGAGCTGTTTTTT; CDR3aa: CASSLEQIGELFF
d_gene: -; abundance: -; v_gene: TRBV18; j_gene: TRBJ1-1; CDR3nt: TGTGCCAGCTCACCAGTCCCGGGGACTCACACTGAAGCTTTCTTT; CDR3aa: CASSPVPGTHTEAFF
d_gene: TRBD2; abundance: -; v_gene: TRBV18; j_gene: TRBJ2-1; CDR3nt: TGTGCCAGCTCACCGGGGACTAGCGGCTACAATGAGCAGTTCTTC; CDR3aa: CASSPGTSGYNEQFF
d_gene: TRBD2; abundance: -; v_gene: TRBV29-1; j_gene: TRBJ2-3; CDR3nt: TGCAGCGTTGAATTACTAGCGGGGATCACAGATACGCAGTATTTT; CDR3aa: CSVELLAGITDTQYF
d_gene: TRBD1; abundance: -; v_gene: TRBV19; j_gene: TRBJ2-7; CDR3nt: TGTGCCAGTAGTATTAGAAAGGGGGCGGACGAGCAGTACTTC; CDR3aa: CASSIRKGADEQYF
d_gene: -; abundance: once; v_gene: TRBV2; j_gene: TRBJ1-2; CDR3nt: TGTGCCAGCAGTGTTGGAGCAAACTATGGCTACACCTTC; CDR3aa: CASSVGANYGYTF
d_gene: -; abundance: -; v_gene: TRBV15; j_gene: TRBJ1-2; CDR3nt: TGTGCCACCAGCAGAGACAGGGACTATGGCTACACCTTC; CDR3aa: CATSRDRDYGYTF
d_gene: TRBD1; abundance: -; v_gene: TRBV6-6; j_gene: TRBJ2-2; CDR3nt: TGTGCCAGCAGTTCACTTACAGGGGGGAGCGGGGAGCTGTTTTTT; CDR3aa: CASSSLTGGSGELFF
d_gene: TRBD1; abundance: -; v_gene: TRBV10-1; j_gene: TRBJ2-2; CDR3nt: TGCGCCAGCAGGGACAGGGTGGACACCGGGGAGCTGTTTTTT; CDR3aa: CASRDRVDTGELFF
d_gene: TRBD1; abundance: -; v_gene: TRBV6-5; j_gene: TRBJ2-7; CDR3nt: TGTGCCAGCAGCGCCGACAGGGAACTCTCCTACGAGCAGTACTTC; CDR3aa: CASSADRELSYEQYF
d_gene: TRBD1; abundance: -; v_gene: TRBV9; j_gene: TRBJ1-1; CDR3nt: TGTGCCAGCAGCCCTTGGACAGGGGGGAGGACTGAAGCTTTCTTT; CDR3aa: CASSPWTGGRTEAFF
d_gene: TRBD1; abundance: -; v_gene: TRBV7-3; j_gene: TRBJ2-6; CDR3nt: TGTGCCAGCAGCCCGGGACAGGGGGGCTCTGGGGCCAACGTCCTGACTTTC; CDR3aa: CASSPGQGGSGANVLTF
d_gene: -; abundance: once; v_gene: TRBV12-3/TRBV12-4; j_gene: TRBJ1-2; CDR3nt: TGTGCCAGCAGTTTCCAGGAAAGCTATGGCTACACCTTC; CDR3aa: CASSFQESYGYTF
d_gene: -; abundance: -; v_gene: TRBV13; j_gene: TRBJ2-5; CDR3nt: TGTGCCAGCAGCTCCGCGGCAGGGGGCGGGGGAGAGACCCAGTACTTC; CDR3aa: CASSSAAGGGGETQYF
d_gene: TRBD2; abundance: -; v_gene: TRBV11-3; j_gene: TRBJ2-3; CDR3nt: TGTGCCAGCAGCTTGGCTAGCGGGGTTTATACGCAGTATTTT; CDR3aa: CASSLASGVYTQYF
d_gene: TRBD2; abundance: once; v_gene: TRBV24-1; j_gene: TRBJ2-2; CDR3nt: TGTGCCACCAGTGATCTCCCCCGGACTAGCGGGGACACCGGGGAGCTGTTTTTT; CDR3aa: CATSDLPRTSGDTGELFF
d_gene: -; abundance: few; v_gene: TRBV19; j_gene: TRBJ1-5; CDR3nt: TGTGCCAGTAGTATCGGGGATCTGCGGGGCGTCGGGCATTTT; CDR3aa: CASSIGDLRGVGHF
d_gene: -; abundance: -; v_gene: TRBV15; j_gene: TRBJ1-1; CDR3nt: TGTGCCACCAGCAGAGATCGCATTAGCTCTGAAGCTTTCTTT; CDR3aa: CATSRDRISSEAFF
d_gene: TRBD1; abundance: -; v_gene: TRBV10-2; j_gene: TRBJ2-2; CDR3nt: TGCGCCACCTTAGGGGGACAGGGAGGCACCGGGGAGCTGTTTTTT; CDR3aa: CATLGGQGGTGELFF
d_gene: -; abundance: -; v_gene: TRBV6-5; j_gene: TRBJ1-3; CDR3nt: TGTGCCAGCAGTTACTCCCCCCGGGGGGACACCATATATTTT; CDR3aa: CASSYSPRGDTIYF
d_gene: -; abundance: -; v_gene: TRBV28; j_gene: TRBJ1-4; CDR3nt: TGTGCCAGCAGTTTCCCCCGCCCCGATCGAACAGATAGGACTAATGAAAAACTGTTTTTT; CDR3aa: CASSFPRPDRTDRTNEKLFF
d_gene: -; abundance: -; v_gene: TRBV5-1; j_gene: TRBJ2-3; CDR3nt: TGCGCCAGCAGCCCGCCGGAGGGGAGCGCAGATACGCAGTATTTT; CDR3aa: CASSPPEGSADTQYF
d_gene: TRBD2; abundance: -; v_gene: TRBV5-1; j_gene: TRBJ2-7; CDR3nt: TGCGCCAGCAGCCAGCGGGAGCGCCACGAGCAGTACTTC; CDR3aa: CASSQRERHEQYF
d_gene: -; abundance: -; v_gene: TRBV5-6; j_gene: TRBJ2-7; CDR3nt: TGTGCCAGCAGCTTGCTCGGGGGAGAGGGGTTCGACGAGCAGTACTTC; CDR3aa: CASSLLGGEGFDEQYF
d_gene: TRBD1; abundance: -; v_gene: TRBV7-2; j_gene: TRBJ1-5; CDR3nt: TGTGCCAGCAGCTTCGACAGGGGACAGCCCCAGCATTTT; CDR3aa: CASSFDRGQPQHF
d_gene: TRBD1; abundance: -; v_gene: TRBV12-3/TRBV12-4; j_gene: TRBJ1-1; CDR3nt: TGTGCCAGCGGACAGGGCCACACTGAAGCTTTCTTT; CDR3aa: CASGQGHTEAFF
d_gene: -; abundance: -; v_gene: TRBV6-5; j_gene: TRBJ1-1; CDR3nt: TGTGCCAGCAGGGGTTGGGGGGTAGACTCGAAAGAAGCTTTCTTT; CDR3aa: CASRGWGVDSKEAFF
d_gene: -; abundance: -; v_gene: TRBV29-1; j_gene: TRBJ1-5; CDR3nt: TGCAGCGTTGGAGGGCCTGGGAATCAGCCCCAGCATTTT; CDR3aa: CSVGGPGNQPQHF
d_gene: -; abundance: -; v_gene: TRBV2; j_gene: TRBJ1-2; CDR3nt: TGTGCCAGCAGTGGGATTACTTGGAGGGACACCTTC; CDR3aa: CASSGITWRDTF
d_gene: TRBD1; abundance: -; v_gene: TRBV19; j_gene: TRBJ2-5; CDR3nt: TGTGCCAGTAGTATCCGACAGGGGGCGGGGGCCCAGTACTTC; CDR3aa: CASSIRQGAGAQYF
d_gene: -; abundance: -; v_gene: TRBV7-9; j_gene: TRBJ2-1; CDR3nt: TGTGCCAGCAGCTTAACTCACGGGGAGCAGTTCTTC; CDR3aa: CASSLTHGEQFF
d_gene: -; abundance: -; v_gene: TRBV19; j_gene: TRBJ1-1; CDR3nt: TGTGCCAGTCTACAGGGTTTAGGAACTGAAGCTTTCTTT; CDR3aa: CASLQGLGTEAFF
d_gene: TRBD1; abundance: -; v_gene: TRBV19; j_gene: TRBJ2-7; CDR3nt: TGTGCCAGTAGTATAGATGGGACAGGGTTTTACGAGCAGTACTTC; CDR3aa: CASSIDGTGFYEQYF
d_gene: -; abundance: -; v_gene: TRBV9; j_gene: TRBJ2-7; CDR3nt: TGTGCCAGCAGCGTAGGAGGGCCAGGTCCCTACGAGCAGTACTTC; CDR3aa: CASSVGGPGPYEQYF
d_gene: TRBD2; abundance: -; v_gene: TRBV7-3; j_gene: TRBJ2-7; CDR3nt: TGTGCCAGCAGCCTCGGACTAGCGGGAGACTACGAGCAGTACTTC; CDR3aa: CASSLGLAGDYEQYF
d_gene: TRBD1; abundance: -; v_gene: TRBV3-1/TRBV3-2; j_gene: TRBJ1-1; CDR3nt: TGTGCCAGCAGCAGGGGGCTAGGCACTGAAGCTTTCTTT; CDR3aa: CASSRGLGTEAFF
d_gene: TRBD2; abundance: -; v_gene: TRBV14; j_gene: TRBJ2-3; CDR3nt: TGTGCCAGCAGCCCCCGGACTAGCCTAGTCTTGGATACGCAGTATTTT; CDR3aa: CASSPRTSLVLDTQYF
d_gene: TRBD1; abundance: -; v_gene: TRBV3-1/TRBV3-2; j_gene: TRBJ2-5; CDR3nt: TGTGCCAGCAGCCAAGAGGGGACAGGGGCTTGGAAGACCCAGTACTTC; CDR3aa: CASSQEGTGAWKTQYF
d_gene: -; abundance: -; v_gene: TRBV4-2; j_gene: TRBJ2-4; CDR3nt: TGTGCCAGCAGCCAAGATCAAGCAGGAAGGGGCATTCAGTACTTC; CDR3aa: CASSQDQAGRGIQYF
d_gene: TRBD1; abundance: -; v_gene: TRBV2; j_gene: TRBJ1-2; CDR3nt: TGTGCCAGCAGTAAGGACAGGGGCTCCGATGGCTACACCTTC; CDR3aa: CASSKDRGSDGYTF
d_gene: TRBD1; abundance: -; v_gene: TRBV12-3/TRBV12-4; j_gene: TRBJ2-1; CDR3nt: TGTGCCAGCAGACGGGACAGCTACAATGAGCAGTTCTTC; CDR3aa: CASRRDSYNEQFF
d_gene: -; abundance: -; v_gene: TRBV9; j_gene: TRBJ2-7; CDR3nt: TGTGCCAGCAGCGTAGTTGCTGAGAGCTCCTACGAGCAGTACTTC; CDR3aa: CASSVVAESSYEQYF
d_gene: TRBD2; abundance: -; v_gene: TRBV5-6; j_gene: TRBJ2-1; CDR3nt: TGTGCCAGCTCCTTAGCGGGAGACTATGAGCAGTTCTTC; CDR3aa: CASSLAGDYEQFF
d_gene: -; abundance: -; v_gene: TRBV9; j_gene: TRBJ1-4; CDR3nt: TGTGCCAGCAGCGTAGCGGGGTCTAATGAAAAACTGTTTTTT; CDR3aa: CASSVAGSNEKLFF
d_gene: -; abundance: -; v_gene: TRBV28; j_gene: TRBJ1-1; CDR3nt: TGTGCCAGCAGTTTTGGCAAAACGAAAGCTTTCTTT; CDR3aa: CASSFGKTKAFF
d_gene: -; abundance: -; v_gene: TRBV5-6; j_gene: TRBJ1-6; CDR3nt: TGTGCCAGCAGCCCGGGGGGTTCACCCCTCCACTTT; CDR3aa: CASSPGGSPLHF
d_gene: -; abundance: once; v_gene: TRBV14; j_gene: TRBJ1-1; CDR3nt: TGTGCCAGCAGCCATGGCCTGGGGAGGGGGGACACTGAAGCTTTCTTT; CDR3aa: CASSHGLGRGDTEAFF